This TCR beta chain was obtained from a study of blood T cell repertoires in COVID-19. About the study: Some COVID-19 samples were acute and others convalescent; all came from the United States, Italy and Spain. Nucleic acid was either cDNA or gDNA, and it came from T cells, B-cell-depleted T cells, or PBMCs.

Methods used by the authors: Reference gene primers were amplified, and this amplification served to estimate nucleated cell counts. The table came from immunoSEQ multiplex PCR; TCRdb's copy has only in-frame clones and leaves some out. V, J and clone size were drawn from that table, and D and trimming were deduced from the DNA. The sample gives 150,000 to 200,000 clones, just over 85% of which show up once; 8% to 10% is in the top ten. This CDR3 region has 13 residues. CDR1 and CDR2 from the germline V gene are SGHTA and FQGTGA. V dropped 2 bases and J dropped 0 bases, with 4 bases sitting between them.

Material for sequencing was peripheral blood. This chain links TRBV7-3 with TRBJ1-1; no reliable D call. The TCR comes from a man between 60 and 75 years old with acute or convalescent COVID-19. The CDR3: CASSLQLNTEAFF. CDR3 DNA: TGTGCCAGCAGCTTACAGTTGAACACTGAAGCTTTCTTT. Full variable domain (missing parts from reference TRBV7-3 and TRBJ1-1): GAGVSQTPSNKVTEKGKYVELRCDPISGHTALYWYRQSLGQGPEFLIYFQGTGAADDSGLPNDRFFAVRPEGSVSTLKIQRTERGDSAVYLCASSLQLNTEAFFGQGTRLTVV.